This T cell receptor (beta chain) was found in a study of T cells in Graves' hyperthyroidism and ophthalmopathy. Study-wide context: Blood from the periphery was taken at initial diagnosis, before any treatment. Regarding the study as a whole: Blood also held most thyroid clonotypes expanded beyond 0.001.

TCR beta CDR3 sequences were amplified from RNA transcripts. Initially, a first-round RT-PCR of the TCR CDR3 employed the HTBI primer set. TCRdb reprocessed the multiplex PCR reads via MiXCR and lists one record per CDR3 protein. The data show roughly 99,000 distinct CDR3 sequences, 16% seen once. The CDR3 loop spans 14 amino acids. The germline V gene encodes CDR1 SGHNT and CDR2 YENEEA. V lost 3 bases to trimming and J lost 4 bases, with 12 bases between them. This clonotype came up many times. Its antigen is undetermined. This chain links TRBV11-3 with TRBJ1-1; perhaps TRBD1 as D (5 bases). The source of this sequence is a woman aged 45-65 years with Graves' hyperthyroidism. Source material: blood. Here the CDR3 reads CASSFGGSSTEAFF. The CDR3 bases are TGTGCCAGCAGCTTCGGGGGAAGTTCCACTGAAGCTTTCTTT.